One T cell receptor (beta chain) is described in this entry. Trimming cost V 4 bases and J 6 bases, with 13 bases left between them. This CDR3 has 14 amino acids. Unique molecular identifiers were built into the TCRbeta library. TCRdb itself ran the PCR reads through MiXCR, one entry per CDR3 protein. The sample includes about 540,000 distinct CDR3 sequences, 15% to 20% seen only once; the top ten take approximately 3%. The data belong to a study of T-cell reconstitution after alpha-beta-depleted transplantation in children. Sequencing used PBMCs from the stem cell graft donor, obtained from the stem cell graft. This clonotype was sampled from a human donor who donated a stem cell graft to a child with acute lymphoblastic leukemia. V is TRBV12-3 or TRBV12-4 and J is TRBJ2-1; D perhaps matches TRBD2 (6 bases). CDR3 nucleotide sequence: TGTGCCAGCAGTTCTCGACTAGAAGGCAATGAGCAGTTCTTC. It specifies CASSSRLEGNEQFF.